This TCR beta chain was captured by sequencing in a study of blood T cell repertoires in COVID-19 (dated by TCRdb to the early 2020s). About the full investigation: Collaborator samples came from the United States, Italy and Spain and covered acute and convalescent phases of COVID-19. Sample metadata almost always included a de-identified subject ID, COVID-19 status, age in years and sex. Samples came from the ongoing ImmuneRACE study (first 160 participants) plus 1,254 subjects from 6 global collaborators. Where available, HLA class I and class II types were obtained from metadata supplied by the sample provider rather than from assay-based typing. The material from the prospective study consisted of cDNA or gDNA derived from T cells, B-cell-depleted T cells, or PBMCs. The dataset comprised deeply sampled blood TCRbeta repertoires from subjects exposed to, actively infected with, or recovered from COVID-19. The repertoires were released in a freely available public database meant as a resource for research on the immune response to SARS-CoV-2.

TCRbeta CDR3 regions were amplified from genomic DNA using the immunoSEQ Assay, a bias-controlled multiplex PCR. On the study's bioinformatics: The number of nucleated cells in each sample was estimated from the amplification of reference gene primers within the assay. To quantify the absolute abundance of each unique TCRbeta CDR3 rearrangement, sequence reads were collapsed and filtered. For each sample, productive Simpson clonality was calculated by taking the square root of Simpson's diversity index across productive rearrangements. Sourced from immuneACCESS, this table was stored by TCRdb with only in-frame sequences that have V and J called. A share of the clones is absent; for the studies checked, an unresolved V gene accounts for under half, and the remainder has no known explanation. The DNA was the basis for D and trimming; V, J and clone size are from that table. The sample contains 150,000 to 250,000 clones, around 81% of them found a single time. The top ten clones comprise roughly 7% of the sample.

A word on this clone: This clone's antigen is unknown. No base quality values were provided; no much bigger clone lies one nucleotide off.

Paper-wide results and their limitations: The amount of clinical and demographic metadata varied by source and participant and was provided uncurated.

Trimming removed 5 bases from V and 0 bases from J, leaving 7 bases between the germline ends. From a lookup of the germline V gene (reference sequence), CDR1 and CDR2 are LNHNV and YYDKDF. From the cysteine through the phenylalanine, the CDR3 covers 14 amino acids. Here the CDR3 DNA is all that survives: 42 bases in frame from base 1. Participants in the prospective study were enrolled through a virtual design, were aged roughly 18 to 100 years, and lived in fewer than 30 United States geographic areas. Cohort assignment in the prospective study relied on participant-reported clinical history from a screening survey and a study questionnaire. Recovered participants in ImmuneRACE Cohort 3 were defined by two consecutive negative NP/OP PCR tests, clearance by a healthcare professional, or resolution of symptoms. In the prospective study, mobile phlebotomists collected whole blood, serum and a nasopharyngeal or oropharyngeal swab from each participant. Participants in the prospective study had the option to provide additional blood draws and questionnaires over a roughly 2-month period. Before DNA extraction, blood samples from the prospective study were shipped at room temperature or frozen.

The sample consisted of PBMCs or T cells enriched from blood (not recorded which). The rearrangement combines TRBV15 with TRBJ1-4; there is no confident call for the D gene. The sequence came from a middle-aged man who had recovered from COVID-19. The DNA sequence is TGTGCCACCAGCGTTTCTGCAACTAATGAAAAACTGTTTTTT. Translated, it reads CATSVSATNEKLFF.